Detailed here is one TCR beta chain. Its antigen is not identified. The data belong to a study of radiation and T cells in renal cell carcinoma. Libraries were prepared by immunoSEQ multiplex PCR; TCRdb keeps only in-frame clonotypes and omits some of them. Of about 140,000 clones in the sample, approximately 87% are singletons; the top ten hold 20% to 25%. V lost 0 bases and J lost 2, with 11 bases in between. The CDR3 spans 15 residues. Looked up from germline, CDR1 is SGHRS and CDR2 is YFSETQ. This sample's time point: baseline pretreatment blood. The treatment here: 15 Gy SBRT to primary tumor, nephrectomy 4 weeks later. Whole-study findings and limits: From baseline, blood top tumor clonotypes peaked at 2 weeks post-radiation.

This receptor was obtained from a woman in her forties or fifties with renal cell carcinoma. This specimen consisted of blood, obtained from a patient whose treatment included radiotherapy and nephrectomy. This chain connects TRBV5-1 to TRBJ1-1; a weak D match, TRBD1 (6 bases). CDR3 protein: CASSLGAGGNTEAFF. CDR3 coding DNA: TGCGCCAGCAGCTTGGGAGCGGGGGGCAACACTGAAGCTTTCTTT.